This is a list of T cell receptor beta chains from one sample in a study. TCRdb reanalysed the 5' RACE reads using MiXCR and keeps one entry per CDR3 protein. The table has tens of thousands of distinct CDR3 sequences, 15% to 20% seen once; the top ten hold approximately 2.1%. Material: naive CD4+ T cells sorted from blood. Receptors were obtained from a female donor with breast cancer. CDR3s include the opening cysteine and the closing phenylalanine or tryptophan. The D gene is left open where the match is weak. For some rows the clone size is stated as once, few or many, or as a class when expanded; others skip it.

d_call: NA
j_call: TRBJ2-1
v_call: TRBV12-3/TRBV12-4
clone_size: few
cdr3_aa: CAGSLSSPNNEQFF
cdr3_nt: TGTGCCGGCAGTTTAAGTAGCCCAAACAATGAGCAGTTCTTC

d_call: NA
j_call: TRBJ2-7
v_call: TRBV20-1
clone_size: NA
cdr3_aa: CSARKIYEQYF
cdr3_nt: TGCAGTGCTAGGAAAATCTACGAGCAGTACTTC

d_call: NA
j_call: TRBJ2-2
v_call: TRBV7-8
clone_size: few
cdr3_aa: CASRTENTGELFF
cdr3_nt: TGTGCCAGCCGGACAGAGAACACCGGGGAGCTGTTTTTT

d_call: NA
j_call: TRBJ2-5
v_call: TRBV7-8
clone_size: once
cdr3_aa: CASSLRTIQGTQYF
cdr3_nt: TGTGCCAGCAGCCTCCGGACTATCCAAGGGACCCAGTACTTC

d_call: TRBD2
j_call: TRBJ2-1
v_call: TRBV9
clone_size: many
cdr3_aa: CASSGASGSLSYNEQFF
cdr3_nt: TGTGCCAGCAGCGGGGCTAGCGGGAGTCTTTCCTACAATGAGCAGTTCTTC

d_call: NA
j_call: TRBJ1-5
v_call: TRBV4-1
clone_size: many
cdr3_aa: CASSQGGVGDGQPQHF
cdr3_nt: TGCGCCAGCAGCCAAGGTGGAGTGGGGGATGGGCAGCCCCAGCATTTT

d_call: TRBD2
j_call: TRBJ2-3
v_call: TRBV7-2
clone_size: NA
cdr3_aa: CASIAGLAGYSDTQYF
cdr3_nt: TGTGCCAGCATCGCTGGACTAGCGGGATATTCAGATACGCAGTATTTT

d_call: NA
j_call: TRBJ2-3
v_call: TRBV2
clone_size: many
cdr3_aa: CASYRAGRGTQYF
cdr3_nt: TGTGCCAGCTACCGGGCGGGTCGTGGTACGCAGTATTTT

d_call: TRBD1
j_call: TRBJ2-6
v_call: TRBV28
clone_size: NA
cdr3_aa: CASSITGTGPSGANVLTF
cdr3_nt: TGTGCCAGCTCTATCACCGGGACAGGCCCCTCTGGGGCCAACGTCCTGACTTTC

d_call: TRBD1
j_call: TRBJ1-5
v_call: TRBV6-5
clone_size: many
cdr3_aa: CASSINRGPQHF
cdr3_nt: TGTGCCAGCAGCATCAACAGGGGTCCCCAGCATTTT

d_call: TRBD2
j_call: TRBJ2-1
v_call: TRBV7-2
clone_size: few
cdr3_aa: CASSRYGGSGPRTSGYNEQFF
cdr3_nt: TGTGCCAGCAGCCGCTACGGGGGGAGTGGACCGAGGACTAGCGGTTACAATGAGCAGTTCTTC

d_call: NA
j_call: TRBJ1-5
v_call: TRBV5-1
clone_size: NA
cdr3_aa: CASSLDPGTLQPQHF
cdr3_nt: TGCGCCAGCAGCTTGGACCCGGGGACCCTTCAGCCCCAGCATTTT

d_call: NA
j_call: TRBJ2-2
v_call: TRBV7-2
clone_size: many
cdr3_aa: CASSSSGTGELFF
cdr3_nt: TGTGCCAGCAGCTCGTCAGGGACCGGGGAGCTGTTTTTT

d_call: NA
j_call: TRBJ1-1
v_call: TRBV24-1
clone_size: NA
cdr3_aa: CATSDLGGVWDTEAFF
cdr3_nt: TGTGCCACCAGTGATCTGGGGGGGGTCTGGGATACTGAAGCTTTCTTT

d_call: NA
j_call: TRBJ1-3
v_call: TRBV6-2/TRBV6-3
clone_size: many
cdr3_aa: CASSSGRISGNTIYF
cdr3_nt: TGTGCCAGCAGTTCTGGACGCATCTCTGGAAACACCATATATTTT

d_call: NA
j_call: TRBJ1-4
v_call: TRBV7-6
clone_size: many
cdr3_aa: CASSLAFATNEKLFF
cdr3_nt: TGTGCCAGCAGCTTGGCTTTTGCAACTAATGAAAAACTGTTTTTT

d_call: NA
j_call: TRBJ2-7
v_call: TRBV7-9
clone_size: few
cdr3_aa: CASSPLSSLSSYEQYF
cdr3_nt: TGTGCCAGCAGCCCCCTTAGTTCTTTAAGCTCCTACGAGCAGTACTTC

d_call: NA
j_call: TRBJ1-2
v_call: TRBV12-3/TRBV12-4
clone_size: few
cdr3_aa: CASAGSNYGYTF
cdr3_nt: TGTGCCAGCGCCGGATCTAACTATGGCTACACCTTC

d_call: NA
j_call: TRBJ2-1
v_call: TRBV10-3
clone_size: NA
cdr3_aa: CAIKGEGRERFF
cdr3_nt: TGTGCCATCAAGGGCGAGGGCAGGGAGCGGTTCTTC

d_call: TRBD1
j_call: TRBJ1-4
v_call: TRBV5-1
clone_size: many
cdr3_aa: CASSLAGTGGEKLFF
cdr3_nt: TGCGCCAGCAGCTTGGCCGGGACAGGGGGTGAAAAACTGTTTTTT

d_call: NA
j_call: TRBJ2-7
v_call: TRBV4-2
clone_size: few
cdr3_aa: CASSQVQSTNPYEQYF
cdr3_nt: TGTGCCAGCAGCCAAGTCCAATCGACTAACCCCTACGAGCAGTACTTC

d_call: TRBD2
j_call: TRBJ2-3
v_call: TRBV4-1
clone_size: few
cdr3_aa: CASSLREGTDTQYF
cdr3_nt: TGCGCCAGCAGCCTACGGGAGGGTACAGATACGCAGTATTTT

d_call: NA
j_call: TRBJ1-1
v_call: TRBV29-1
clone_size: NA
cdr3_aa: CSVPRRGTSNTEAFF
cdr3_nt: TGCAGCGTTCCACGTCGGGGGACTTCGAACACTGAAGCTTTCTTT